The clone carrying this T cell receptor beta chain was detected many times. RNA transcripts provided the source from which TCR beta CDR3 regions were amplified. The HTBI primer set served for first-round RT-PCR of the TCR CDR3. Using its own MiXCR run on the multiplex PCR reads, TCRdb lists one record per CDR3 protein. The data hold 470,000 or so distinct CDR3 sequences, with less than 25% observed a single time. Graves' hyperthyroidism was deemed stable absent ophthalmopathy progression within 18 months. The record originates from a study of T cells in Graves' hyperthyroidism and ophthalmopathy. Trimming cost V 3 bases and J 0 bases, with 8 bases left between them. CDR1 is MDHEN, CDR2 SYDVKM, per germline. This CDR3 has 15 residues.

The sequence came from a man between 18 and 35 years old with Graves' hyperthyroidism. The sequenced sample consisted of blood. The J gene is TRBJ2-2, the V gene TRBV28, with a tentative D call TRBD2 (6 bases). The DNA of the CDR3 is TGTGCCAGCAGTTTGGGACTTACGAACACCGGGGAGCTGTTTTTT. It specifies CASSLGLTNTGELFF.